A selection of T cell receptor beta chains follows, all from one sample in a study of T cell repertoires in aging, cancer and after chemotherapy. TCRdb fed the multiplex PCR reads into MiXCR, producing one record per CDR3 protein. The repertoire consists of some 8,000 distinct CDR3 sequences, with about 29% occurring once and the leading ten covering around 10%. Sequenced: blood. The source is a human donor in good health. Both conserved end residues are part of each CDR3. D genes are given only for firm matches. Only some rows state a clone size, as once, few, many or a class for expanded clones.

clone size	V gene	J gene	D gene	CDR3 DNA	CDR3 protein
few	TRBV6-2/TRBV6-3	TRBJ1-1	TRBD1	TGTGCCAGCAGTCTTAGTACAGGGGACACTGAAGCTTTCTTT	CASSLSTGDTEAFF
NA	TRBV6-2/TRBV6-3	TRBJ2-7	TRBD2	TGTGCCAGCCACTTAGCGGGGGCCCCCTACGAGCAGTACTTC	CASHLAGAPYEQYF
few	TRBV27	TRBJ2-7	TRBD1	TGTGCCAGCAGTTTAAGGGGGACAGGAGCCTACGAGCAGTACTTC	CASSLRGTGAYEQYF
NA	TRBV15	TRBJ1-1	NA	TGTGCCACCAGCAGAGACTCGGACTATACTGAAGCTTTCTTT	CATSRDSDYTEAFF
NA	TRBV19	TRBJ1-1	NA	TGTGCCAGTAGTAGCATCGGGGTAGGGAACACTGAAGCTTTCTTT	CASSSIGVGNTEAFF
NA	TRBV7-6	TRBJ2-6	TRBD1	TGTGCCAGCAACCGACAGGGGTGGGGGGCCAACGTCCTGACTTTC	CASNRQGWGANVLTF
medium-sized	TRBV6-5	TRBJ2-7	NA	TGTGCCAGCAGTTACGGGAGGGGGAGCGAGCAGTACTTC	CASSYGRGSEQYF
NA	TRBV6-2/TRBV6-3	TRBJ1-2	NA	TGTGCCAGCAGTTACTCGGACAACTATGGCTACACCTTC	CASSYSDNYGYTF
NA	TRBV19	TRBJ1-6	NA	TGTGCCAGTAGTAACAGGGTAAATTCACCCCTCCACTTT	CASSNRVNSPLHF
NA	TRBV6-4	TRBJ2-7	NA	TGTGCCAGCAGCCCAGGGGAGAACGAGCAGTACTTC	CASSPGENEQYF
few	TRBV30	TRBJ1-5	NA	TGTGCCTGGAGTCTTACAGGGAATCAGCCCCAGCATTTT	CAWSLTGNQPQHF
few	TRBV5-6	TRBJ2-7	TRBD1	TGTGCCAGCAGATGGGGACAGGGGTCCGAGCAGTACTTC	CASRWGQGSEQYF
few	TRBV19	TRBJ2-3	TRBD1	TGTGCCAGTAGTAGAAGCGGGACAGGGCTCACAGATACGCAGTATTTT	CASSRSGTGLTDTQYF
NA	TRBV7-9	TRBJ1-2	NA	TGTGCCAGCAGCTCCGTTACTAACTATGGCTACACCTTC	CASSSVTNYGYTF
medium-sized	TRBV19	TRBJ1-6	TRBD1	TGTGCCAGTAGTCAAACAGGGGGTAATTCACCCCTCCACTTT	CASSQTGGNSPLHF
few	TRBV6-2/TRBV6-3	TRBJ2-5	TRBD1	TGTGCCAGCAGTAGACAGGGCGGGGAGACCCAGTACTTC	CASSRQGGETQYF
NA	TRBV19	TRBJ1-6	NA	TGTGCCAGTAGTATAGACCCCGTGGCTTATAATTCACCCCTCCACTTT	CASSIDPVAYNSPLHF
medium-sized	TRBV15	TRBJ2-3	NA	TGTGCCACCAGCCTGGGGACTCCATATACAGATACGCAGTATTTT	CATSLGTPYTDTQYF
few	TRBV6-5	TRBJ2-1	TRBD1	TGTGCCAGCACTACTTCCCGGACAGGGGGCAATGAGCAGTTCTTC	CASTTSRTGGNEQFF
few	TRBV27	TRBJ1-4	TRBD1	TGTGCCAGCAGTTCCAGGACAGGGGCTAATGAAAAACTGTTTTTT	CASSSRTGANEKLFF
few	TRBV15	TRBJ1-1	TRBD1	TGTGCCACCAGCAGTACAGACAGGGGGATATTAAACACTGAAGCTTTCTTT	CATSSTDRGILNTEAFF
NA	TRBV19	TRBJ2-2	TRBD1	TGTGCCAGTAGTGTCACAGGGGGCCTGATCACCGGGGAGCTGTTTTTT	CASSVTGGLITGELFF
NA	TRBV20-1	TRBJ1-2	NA	TGCAGTGCCGAGACAGGAGGATATGGCTACACCTTC	CSAETGGYGYTF
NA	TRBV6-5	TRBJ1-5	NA	TGTGCCAGCAGCCCCATGGTAGGGTGGCATCAGCCCCAGCATTTT	CASSPMVGWHQPQHF
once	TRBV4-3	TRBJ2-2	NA	TGCGCCAGCAGCCATCTGGGGACCCAGAACACCGGGGAGCTGTTTTTT	CASSHLGTQNTGELFF
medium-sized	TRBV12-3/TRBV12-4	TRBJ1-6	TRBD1	TGTGCCAGCAGTCCTGGGACAGGCGTACCACCCCTCCACTTT	CASSPGTGVPPLHF
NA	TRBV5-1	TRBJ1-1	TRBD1	TGCGCCAGCAGCATCGGACAGGGAGAAGCTTTCTTT	CASSIGQGEAFF
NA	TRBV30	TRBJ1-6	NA	TGTGCTGGGGTGGCTGGGAGTGGCTCACCCCTCCACTTT	CAGVAGSGSPLHF
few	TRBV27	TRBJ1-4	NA	TGTGCCAGCACCTCAGGGGCAACTAATGAAAAACTGTTTTTT	CASTSGATNEKLFF